Listed here are 27 T cell receptor beta chains from one sample, sequenced in a study of blood T cell repertoires in COVID-19. Produced via immunoSEQ multiplex PCR; TCRdb's table is partial and in-frame only. The table includes some 110,000 clones, about 85% detected once. The sequencing sample was made of peripheral blood. All receptors derive from a man in his forties or fifties with acute or convalescent COVID-19.

This clone was detected only once. The chain links TRBV5-5 to TRBJ2-1; D might be TRBD1 (5 bases). The CDR3 loop spans 15 amino acids. Germline V gives CDR1 SGHKS, CDR2 YYEKEE (reference sequence). Trimming took 1 base from V and 3 from J, leaving 11 bases between them. CDR3 amino acids: CASSLLLTDYNEQFF. CDR3 bases: TGTGCCAGCAGCTTGCTTTTGACAGACTACAATGAGCAGTTCTTC.

This clone was detected once. J is TRBJ1-2 and V is TRBV20-1; D is uncertain. CDR3 length equals 11 residues. The germline V gene encodes CDR1 DFQATT and CDR2 SNEGSKA (reference sequence). V lost 3 bases and J 6 bases, leaving 8 bases between the germline ends. The CDR3 loop is CSASRVNGYTF. CDR3 in DNA: TGCAGTGCTAGTCGGGTCAATGGCTACACCTTC.

V and J are TRBV18 and TRBJ1-6; tentatively, D is TRBD1 (5 bases). There are 16 residues in the CDR3. Germline V gene data show CDR1 as KGHSH and CDR2 as LQKENI. V was clipped by 6 bases and J by 7 bases, with 19 bases between them. The CDR3 sequence: CASSRQGGTSNSPLHF. DNA for the CDR3: TGTGCCAGCTCGCGGCAGGGCGGGACCTCGAATTCACCCCTCCACTTT.

J is TRBJ2-2 and V is TRBV27; D may be TRBD2 (6 bases). Trimming shortened V by 6 bases and J by 1 base, and 9 bases separated the two germline ends. The CDR3 is 14 residues long. The V gene's germline CDR1 is MNHEY and CDR2 SMNVEV (reference sequence). The CDR3 region has the DNA TGTGCCAGCAGGCGGGACTGGAACACCGGGGAGCTGTTTTTT. The encoded protein is CASRRDWNTGELFF.

This clone was seen just once. The gene calls are TRBV6-1 and TRBJ2-7; tentative D call: TRBD2 (6 bases). The length of the CDR3 is 14 residues. V lost 0 bases and J lost 3, with 9 bases in between. Germline V gene lookup returns CDR1 MNHNS and CDR2 SASEGT. The CDR3 reads CASSEAAGSYEQYF. The CDR3 bases are TGTGCCAGCAGTGAAGCGGCCGGGAGCTACGAGCAGTACTTC.

The V and J genes are TRBV28 and TRBJ1-2; possible D gene TRBD1, 5 bases. This CDR3 is built from 13 residues. CDR1 and CDR2 from the germline V gene are MDHEN and SYDVKM. With 6 bases removed from V and 0 bases from J, the gap between germline ends came to 8 bases. The CDR3 sequence: CASRKTANYGYTF. The CDR3 nucleotides read TGTGCCAGCAGAAAGACAGCTAACTATGGCTACACCTTC.

This clone appeared once. J is TRBJ2-5 and V is TRBV6-5; 9 bases fit TRBD1. The CDR3 covers 15 residues. V dropped 4 bases and J dropped 4; count of bases not matched to a gene: 7. Germline V gene sequence: CDR1 MNHEY, CDR2 SVGAGI. CDR3 DNA sequence: TGTGCCAGCAGTTTACAGGGGGCGCACGGAGAGACCCAGTACTTC. This codes for CASSLQGAHGETQYF.

V and J are TRBV2 and TRBJ1-2; the D is unclear. Germline loops: CDR1 SNHLY, CDR2 FYNNEI. The CDR3 length is 15 residues. V was trimmed by 2 bases and J by 2 bases, leaving 12 bases between them. As DNA, the CDR3 is TGTGCCAGCAGTGAAATTCCAGAAAACAACTATGGCTACACCTTC. This codes for CASSEIPENNYGYTF.

V and J are TRBV5-5 and TRBJ2-5; TRBD1 agrees at 8 bases. The CDR3 is made up of 15 amino acids. Losses at the gene ends were 0 bases for V and 4 bases for J; bases not matched to a gene: 5. The germline CDR1 and CDR2 sequences are SGHKS and YYEKEE (reference sequence). In DNA form, the CDR3 reads TGTGCCAGCAGCTTGGGACAGGGGTTCGGAGAGACCCAGTACTTC. This codes for CASSLGQGFGETQYF.

J is TRBJ2-7 and V is TRBV28, with 9 bases matching TRBD2. This CDR3 comprises 16 residues. V was clipped by 3 bases and J by 9 bases; unmatched bases: 15. Per germline, CDR1 MDHEN and CDR2 SYDVKM. This CDR3 is CASSFSIVAGATGQYF. For the CDR3, the DNA is TGTGCCAGCAGTTTCTCTATAGTAGCGGGAGCCACCGGGCAGTACTTC.

This sequence joins TRBV6-5 and TRBJ2-7; TRBD1 might be the D (6 bases). V was shortened by 4 bases and J by 6 bases, with 19 bases between the two germline ends. The CDR3 is 15 residues long. Looked up from germline, CDR1 is MNHEY and CDR2 is SVGAGI. DNA for the CDR3: TGTGCCAGCAGTTCCCCATCCACAGGGATCATCGAGCAGTACTTC. This codes for CASSSPSTGIIEQYF.

CDR3 sequence (DNA): TGTGCCAGCTCACCGGGACAGGGGGGTGAAAAACTGTTTTTT. Translating it yields CASSPGQGGEKLFF. The chain joins TRBV18 to TRBJ1-4; 11 nucleotides match TRBD1. The CDR3 length is 14 residues. The J segment lost 7 bases and the V segment lost 3 bases, leaving 1 base of the junction unmatched. Germline-derived CDR1 and CDR2 are KGHSH and LQKENI.

The CDR3 sequence: CASSSGQKETQYF. For the CDR3, the DNA is TGTGCCAGCAGTTCCGGACAAAAAGAGACCCAGTACTTC. The V call is TRBV12-3 or TRBV12-4, the J call TRBJ2-5, with D perhaps matching TRBD1 (5 bases). The V end was cut by 4 bases, the J end by 3 bases, with 9 bases between. The CDR3 loop spans 13 amino acids.

The chain carries TRBV2 and TRBJ2-1; 9 bases agree with TRBD2. Germline V lookup: CDR1 SNHLY, CDR2 FYNNEI. The CDR3 has 18 amino acids. The ends lost 6 bases at V and 3 bases at J; junction bases unmatched: 15. The CDR3 region has the DNA TGTGCCAGCAGGCAAGCAGTTCGACTAGCGGATATCTACAATGAGCAGTTCTTC. Protein: CASRQAVRLADIYNEQFF.

This chain uses TRBV5-4 with TRBJ1-4; D is unresolved. V lost 1 base to trimming and J lost 10 bases, with 17 bases between them. This CDR3 comprises 15 residues. Germline values: CDR1 SGHNT, CDR2 YYREEE (reference sequence). Here the CDR3 reads CASSLSVDGGGKLFF. The CDR3, as DNA: TGTGCCAGCAGCTTGTCTGTAGACGGTGGCGGAAAACTGTTTTTT. The whole variable domain, filled in from reference TRBV5-4 and TRBJ1-4, reads ETGVTQSPTHLIKTRGQQVTLRCSSQSGHNTVSWYQQALGQGPQFIFQYYREEENGRGNFPPRFSGLQFPNYSSELNVNALELDDSALYLCASSLSVDGGGKLFFGSGTQLSVL.

The V and J genes are TRBV3-1 (or the pseudogene TRBV3-2) and TRBJ1-1; possibly TRBD1 for D (6 bases). V was pared by 1 base and J by 5 bases, with 11 bases between. CDR3 size: 14 residues. In germline, CDR1 is LGHDT, CDR2 YNNKEL (reference sequence). The CDR3, as DNA: TGTGCCAGCAGCCAAGGAGTCAGGGGAACTGAAGCTTTCTTT. Its protein is CASSQGVRGTEAFF.

This clone showed up just once. The gene calls are TRBV7-3 and TRBJ2-6, with no clear D. Per the germline V gene, CDR1 is SGHTA and CDR2 is FQGTGA. There are 15 residues in the CDR3. V lost 5 bases, J lost 0 bases, and 8 bases lay in between. The CDR3 spells CASSPRNSGANVLTF. CDR3 nucleotides: TGTGCCAGCAGCCCGAGGAACTCTGGGGCCAACGTCCTGACTTTC.

In nucleotides, the CDR3 is TGTGCCAGCAGCCGAAGGGACAGGACGAATTCACCCCTCCACTTT. Translated, it gives CASSRRDRTNSPLHF. This chain uses TRBV5-4 with TRBJ1-6; 8 bases map to TRBD1. This CDR3 has 15 amino acids. J lost 7 bases, V lost 4 bases, and 7 bases had no gene match. Germline lookup yields CDR1 SGHNT and CDR2 YYREEE (reference sequence).

The chain couples TRBV10-2 to TRBJ1-2; TRBD1 agrees at 9 bases. J lost 6 bases, V lost 6 bases, and 5 bases had no gene match. This CDR3 contains 13 residues. Germline lookup yields CDR1 WSHSY and CDR2 SAAADI. CDR3 DNA: TGCGCCAGCAGAAATACAGGGGGCAATGGCTACACCTTC. It codes for CASRNTGGNGYTF.

The rearrangement uses TRBV24-1 and TRBJ2-5; D possibly corresponds to TRBD2 (7 bases). The CDR3 sequence is 15 residues long. Per germline, CDR1 KGHDR and CDR2 SFDVKD. The V and J ends lost 2 bases and 1 base respectively, with 10 bases between them. The CDR3 bases are TGTGCCACCAGTGATTCACGGGGGGCCCAAGAGACCCAGTACTTC. Encoded protein: CATSDSRGAQETQYF.

The chain joins TRBV11-2 to TRBJ1-5, with TRBD1 as a possible D gene (6 bases). The V and J ends lost 1 base and 7 bases respectively, with 14 bases between them. Germline V lookup: CDR1 SGHAT, CDR2 FQNNGV. The CDR3 is made up of 15 amino acids. The CDR3 DNA sequence: TGTGCCAGCAGCTTAGGTGGGGGGGCCGGGCAGCCCCAGCATTTT. Translated, it gives CASSLGGGAGQPQHF.

The rearrangement joins TRBV4-1 to TRBJ2-5; the match to TRBD2 covers 13 bases. Germline values: CDR1 MGHRA, CDR2 YSYEKL. Trimming at V came to 3 bases and at J to 1 base, leaving 2 bases not matched to a gene. The CDR3 totals 16 residues. The CDR3 bases are TGCGCCAGCAGCCAGACTAGCGGGAGGTTCCAAGAGACCCAGTACTTC. This sequence encodes CASSQTSGRFQETQYF.

The chain has TRBV30 and TRBJ2-7, with D possibly TRBD2 on 5 matching bases. Germline V gene sequence: CDR1 GTSNPN, CDR2 SVGIG (reference sequence). V lost 6 bases and J lost 3, with 15 bases in between. The CDR3 sequence is 13 residues long. CDR3 sequence (DNA): TGTGCCTGCTGGCGGAGGCGGGTCTACGAGCAGTACTTC. It is translated as CACWRRRVYEQYF.

The chain joins TRBV15 to TRBJ2-2; TRBD2 matches at 9 bases. The CDR3 has 14 residues. The junction had 4 bases not matched to a gene; V was cut back by 8 bases and J by 3 bases. Germline V gene lookup returns CDR1 LNHNV and CDR2 YYDKDF (reference sequence). Here the CDR3 DNA reads TGTGCCACCCATAGCGGGAGAGACACCGGGGAGCTGTTTTTT. This translates into CATHSGRDTGELFF.

The rearrangement uses TRBV15 and TRBJ2-5; D ambiguous. V was clipped by 0 bases and J by 1 base, with 9 bases between them. The CDR3 sequence is 15 residues long. Looked up from germline, CDR1 is LNHNV and CDR2 is YYDKDF (reference sequence). The CDR3 nucleotides read TGTGCCACCAGCAGAGATGGAAACAGCCAAGAGACCCAGTACTTC. Protein: CATSRDGNSQETQYF.

The CDR3 sequence: CASSHGQGNEKLFF. The CDR3 DNA reads as TGCGCCAGCAGCCACGGTCAGGGGAATGAAAAACTGTTTTTT. V and J are TRBV5-1 and TRBJ1-4; a weak D match, TRBD1 (6 bases). Germline CDR1 SGHRS, CDR2 YFSETQ. V was shortened by 4 bases and J by 5 bases, with 12 bases between the two germline ends. CDR3 length: 14 amino acids.

CDR3 nucleotide sequence: TGTGCCAGCTCACCTACAGGGGATGGGAATCAGCCCCAGCATTTT. Its translation is CASSPTGDGNQPQHF. The chain employs TRBV18 and TRBJ1-5, with 7 bases that match TRBD1. This CDR3 contains 15 residues. V shed 3 bases, J shed 4 bases, and the junction held 6 bases outside the gene matches. Germline lookup yields CDR1 KGHSH and CDR2 LQKENI.